The next 6 T cell receptor beta chains were all read from a single sample in a study of blood T cell repertoires in COVID-19. Clones were read by immunoSEQ multiplex PCR, and TCRdb kept only the in-frame ones, dropping some. The sample shows around 250,000 clones, roughly four fifths of them seen only once. The sequenced sample consisted of peripheral blood. The receptors were sampled from a woman aged 18 to 35 with acute or convalescent COVID-19.

This clone showed up just a few times. The genes are TRBV19 and TRBJ1-5; 8 positions agree with TRBD1. From germline, CDR1 is LNHDA and CDR2 SQIVND (reference sequence). This CDR3 has 15 residues. Germline trimming cut 5 bases from V and 3 bases from J; bases unmatched to any gene: 6. CDR3 amino acids: CASSSQGADNQPQHF. As DNA, the CDR3 is TGTGCCAGTAGTTCCCAGGGGGCGGACAATCAGCCCCAGCATTTT.

This clone was detected only once. This rearrangement joins TRBV6-2 or TRBV6-3 to TRBJ1-5, with D possibly TRBD1 on 6 matching bases. Trimming removed 5 bases from V and 5 bases from J, with 13 bases in between. The CDR3 totals 14 residues. Germline lookup yields CDR1 MNHEY and CDR2 SVGEGT. CDR3 amino acids: CASSEGVGDQPQHF. The CDR3 nucleotides read TGTGCCAGCAGTGAGGGGGTGGGTGATCAGCCCCAGCATTTT.

The chain combines TRBV9 with TRBJ2-7, with 8 bases aligning to TRBD1. V dropped 4 bases and J dropped 4; count of bases not matched to a gene: 10. Germline loops: CDR1 SGDLS, CDR2 YYNGEE. The CDR3 has 15 amino acids. Here the CDR3 reads CASSPRQGIVYEQYF. The DNA of the CDR3 is TGTGCCAGCAGCCCCCGACAGGGGATCGTATACGAGCAGTACTTC.

A single count supports this clone. The chain carries TRBV4-3 and TRBJ2-5; unclear D gene. This CDR3 region has 17 residues. Germline lookup yields CDR1 LGHNA and CDR2 YSLEER. Trimming cost V 1 base and J 2 bases, with 17 bases left between them. CDR3 in amino acids: CASSQGGVAGGQETQYF. The CDR3 bases are TGCGCCAGCAGCCAAGGCGGAGTAGCCGGTGGTCAAGAGACCCAGTACTTC.

The chain has TRBV3-1 (or the pseudogene TRBV3-2) and TRBJ2-3, with 12 bases identical to TRBD2. Germline CDR1 reads LGHDT; CDR2 reads YNNKEL (reference sequence). The CDR3 has 16 residues. J was trimmed by 4 bases and V by 0 bases; bases with no gene match: 2. CDR3 bases: TGTGCCAGCAGCCAAGATCTAGCGGGAGGGGCAGATACGCAGTATTTT. Amino acids: CASSQDLAGGADTQYF.

The V and J genes are TRBV7-9 and TRBJ1-1; D ambiguous. With 4 bases removed from V and 6 bases from J, the gap between germline ends came to 6 bases. CDR1 SEHNR and CDR2 FQNEAQ come from the germline V gene (reference sequence). The CDR3 runs to 11 residues. DNA of the CDR3: TGTGCCAGCAGCTGGACTGCTGAAGCTTTCTTT. This gives the protein CASSWTAEAFF.